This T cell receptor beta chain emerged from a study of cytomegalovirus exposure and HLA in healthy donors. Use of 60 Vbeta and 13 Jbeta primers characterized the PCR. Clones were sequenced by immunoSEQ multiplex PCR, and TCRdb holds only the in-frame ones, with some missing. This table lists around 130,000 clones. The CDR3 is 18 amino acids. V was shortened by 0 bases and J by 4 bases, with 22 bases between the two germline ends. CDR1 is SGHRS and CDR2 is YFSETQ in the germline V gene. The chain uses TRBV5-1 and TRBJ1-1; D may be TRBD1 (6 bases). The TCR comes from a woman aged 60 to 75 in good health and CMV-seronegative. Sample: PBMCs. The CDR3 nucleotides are TGCGCCAGCAGCTTGGTTCGGACAGCCCCCGGTTTCTTCACTGAAGCTTTCTTT. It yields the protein CASSLVRTAPGFFTEAFF.